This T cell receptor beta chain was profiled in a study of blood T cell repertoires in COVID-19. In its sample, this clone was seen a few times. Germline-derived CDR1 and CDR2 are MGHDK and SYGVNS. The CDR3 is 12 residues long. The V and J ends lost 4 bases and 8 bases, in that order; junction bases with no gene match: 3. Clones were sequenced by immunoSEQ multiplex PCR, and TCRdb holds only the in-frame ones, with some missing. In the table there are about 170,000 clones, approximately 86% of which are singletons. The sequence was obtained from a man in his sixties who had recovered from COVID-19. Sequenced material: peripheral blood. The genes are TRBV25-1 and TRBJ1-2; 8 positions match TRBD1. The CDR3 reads CASSGDRFGYTF. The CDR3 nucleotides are TGTGCCAGCAGTGGGGACAGGTTCGGCTACACCTTC.